This entry is about one T cell receptor beta chain. Original methodology: Reference gene primers were amplified, and this amplification served to estimate nucleated cell counts. TCRdb's copy holds only in-frame clones and misses some; the assay was immunoSEQ multiplex PCR. V and J calls and clone size are those listed in that table; D and trimming were worked out from the DNA. The data hold 52,000 or so clones, with roughly 90% observed a single time. Seattle cases were enrolled at active infection and followed longitudinally. This CDR3 region has 17 residues. Germline V gives CDR1 MDHEN, CDR2 SYDVKM. V lost 4 bases and J lost 3, with 21 bases in between. This sample was included in a study of blood T cell repertoires in COVID-19. Whole-study context: PBMCs, B-cell-depleted T cells, or T cells provided the cDNA or gDNA that made up the material.

The sequencing sample was made of peripheral blood. The V and J genes are TRBV28 and TRBJ1-1, with a possible D match to TRBD1 (6 bases). The clonotype was recovered from a man aged 35 to 55 with COVID-19, enrolled during active disease. DNA of the CDR3: TGTGCCAGCAGTTCCCTCTCCGCCCTCCCAGGGGACACTGAAGCTTTCTTT. This translates into CASSSLSALPGDTEAFF. Full variable domain (rest looked up from reference TRBV28 and TRBJ1-1): DVKVTQSSRYLVKRTGEKVFLECVQDMDHENMFWYRQDPGLGLRLIYFSYDVKMKEKGDIPEGYSVSREKKERFSLILESASTNQTSMYLCASSSLSALPGDTEAFFGQGTRLTVV.